Presented here are 21 T cell receptor beta chains from one specimen sequenced in a study of blood T cells in healthy people across ages. With a J-beta primer mix and a sample-barcoded 5' primer, a second PCR ran about 6 to 11 cycles. TCRdb reanalysed the 5' RACE reads using MiXCR and keeps one entry per CDR3 protein. The table records 790,000 or so distinct CDR3 sequences, around half of them present only once. The sequenced sample consisted of blood. The receptor source for this set is a man aged 80 or over in good health.

The chain joins TRBV15 to TRBJ2-5, with 8 bases that match TRBD2. The CDR3 consists of 15 residues. The germline V gene encodes CDR1 LNHNV and CDR2 YYDKDF (reference sequence). Trimming cost V 6 bases and J 3 bases; bases outside gene matches: 9. CDR3 sequence: CATRRLARGEETQYF. The CDR3 region has the DNA TGTGCCACCAGGCGACTAGCGAGGGGGGAAGAGACCCAGTACTTC.

This clonotype was seen repeatedly, ten times or more. The rearrangement links TRBV7-2 to TRBJ1-2; D unresolved. The ends were cut back, 4 bases at V and 7 bases at J, with 22 bases in the middle. The germline V gene has CDR1 SGHTA and CDR2 FQGNSA. The length of the CDR3 is 16 residues. The CDR3 nucleotides read TGTGCCAGCAGCTCTCCAACCGGGTTAAAGCGTGGTGGCTACACCTTC. This sequence encodes CASSSPTGLKRGGYTF.

This chain joins TRBV12-3 or TRBV12-4 and TRBJ2-6; D uncertain. The CDR3 is made up of 16 amino acids. V dropped 4 bases and J dropped 1 base, with 11 bases sitting between them. This CDR3 reads CASSSLGPSGANVLTF. DNA of the CDR3: TGTGCCAGCAGTTCCCTTGGGCCATCTGGGGCCAACGTCCTGACTTTC.

The chain links TRBV12-3 or TRBV12-4 to TRBJ2-3; unclear D gene. The V end was cut by 5 bases, the J end by 0 bases, with 9 bases between. The CDR3 has 14 residues. This CDR3 reads CASSVPASTDTQYF. CDR3 coding DNA: TGTGCCAGCAGTGTTCCCGCTAGCACAGATACGCAGTATTTT.

The V call is TRBV12-3 or TRBV12-4, the J call TRBJ2-5, with 12 bases fitting TRBD2. Losses at the gene ends were 8 bases for V and 11 bases for J; bases not matched to a gene: 12. CDR3 length: 14 residues. CDR3 region: CASRGLAGNNEQYF. For the CDR3, the DNA is TGTGCCAGCCGGGGACTAGCGGGTAACAATGAGCAGTACTTC.

The gene calls are TRBV27 and TRBJ2-1, with TRBD2 matching 10 bases. This CDR3 is 15 amino acids long. CDR1 is MNHEY, CDR2 SMNVEV, per germline (reference sequence). Trimming at V came to 10 bases and at J to 5 bases, leaving 11 bases not matched to a gene. In DNA form, the CDR3 reads TGTGCCACCTGCCCCGGGACTAGCGCCCACAATGAGCAGTTCTTC. Its protein product is CATCPGTSAHNEQFF.

This clonotype occurred a few times. The gene calls are TRBV9 and TRBJ2-7; the match to TRBD2 covers 8 bases. Germline assignment: CDR1 SGDLS and CDR2 YYNGEE. The CDR3 loop spans 13 amino acids. The trim removed 8 bases at V and 5 bases at J, leaving 9 bases unmatched. CDR3 nucleotide sequence: TGTGCCAGTGGGAGGGCGGGAGGAGACGAGCAGTACTTC. Protein sequence: CASGRAGGDEQYF.

This clonotype was found a few times. A read error may produce the germline difference seen at one junction end. The chain combines TRBV7-9 with TRBJ2-1, with D maybe TRBD2 (6 bases). Germline V CDR1 and CDR2: SEHNR, FQNEAQ (reference sequence). This CDR3 has 16 residues. In DNA, the CDR3 is TGTGCCAGTAGCTCAAAATCAGGAGGGACGCACAATGAGCAGTTCTTC. Protein product: CASSSKSGGTHNEQFF.

In its sample, this clonotype was seen a few times. For the CDR3, the DNA is TGTGCCAGCAGTTCCTGGGGACAGCCCCAGCATTTT. Protein product: CASSSWGQPQHF. V gene TRBV27 combines with J gene TRBJ1-5; D remains unclear. The CDR3 covers 12 residues. Germline V lookup: CDR1 MNHEY, CDR2 SMNVEV (reference sequence). V dropped 4 bases and J dropped 7 bases, with 8 bases sitting between them.

This chain links TRBV12-3 or TRBV12-4 with TRBJ2-5; 9 bases align to TRBD2. V shed 6 bases, J shed 4 bases, and the junction held 15 bases outside the gene matches. The CDR3 is made up of 17 amino acids. The CDR3 protein is CASSLTIGGGDPETQYF. The CDR3 DNA follows: TGTGCCAGCAGCCTAACAATCGGCGGGGGGGACCCAGAGACCCAGTACTTC.

This clonotype was detected ten times or more. A much larger clone sits a single nucleotide away, making a read error possible. V gene TRBV7-2 combines with J gene TRBJ2-7; possible D gene TRBD2, 7 bases. V lost 5 bases, J lost 2 bases, and 13 bases lay in between. CDR3 length: 14 amino acids. CDR1 SGHTA and CDR2 FQGNSA come from the germline V gene. CDR3 nucleotide sequence: TGTGCCAGCAGCGTAGGGGGGGCCACCTACGAGCAGTACTTC. Translation gives CASSVGGATYEQYF.

This chain joins TRBV12-3 or TRBV12-4 and TRBJ2-1; TRBD2 matches at 15 bases. This CDR3 has 15 amino acids. Trimming took 7 bases from V and 5 from J; bases not matched to a gene: 3. The CDR3 protein is CASTWTSGRDNEQFF. The DNA for the CDR3 is TGTGCCAGCACCTGGACTAGCGGGAGGGACAATGAGCAGTTCTTC.

This clonotype was detected ten times or more. V and J are TRBV12-3 or TRBV12-4 and TRBJ2-1; maybe TRBD1 (6 bases). The ends were cut back, 5 bases at V and 4 bases at J, with 9 bases in the middle. The CDR3 consists of 13 residues. In nucleotides, the CDR3 is TGTGCCAGCAGTATACAGGGTTACAATGAGCAGTTCTTC. Translation: CASSIQGYNEQFF.

The V call is TRBV3-1, the J call TRBJ1-5; D is ambiguous. V was shortened by 2 bases and J by 11 bases, with 10 bases between the two germline ends. Germline CDR1 reads LGHDT; CDR2 reads YNNKEL (reference sequence). The CDR3 extends over 12 amino acids. CDR3 loop: CASSQSGLAQHF. The CDR3, as DNA: TGTGCCAGCAGCCAATCGGGTTTGGCCCAGCATTTT.

Regarding this clonotype: A much larger clone sits a single nucleotide away, making a read error possible. The rearrangement links TRBV2 to TRBJ2-5; 7 positions match TRBD1. The CDR3 spans 15 residues. Germline lookup yields CDR1 SNHLY and CDR2 FYNNEI. V was pared by 6 bases and J by 11 bases, with 18 bases of the junction left unmatched. The DNA for the CDR3 is TGTGCCAGCAGGAGAGGGGGACAGCGACCCTACGATCAGTACTTC. This translates into CASRRGGQRPYDQYF. The variable domain in full, completed from reference TRBV2 and TRBJ2-5, reads EPEVTQTPSHQVTQMGQEVILRCVPISNHLYFYWYRQILGQKVEFLVSFYNNEISEKSEIFDDQFSVERPDGSNFTLKIRSTKLEDSAMYFCASRRGGQRPYDQYFGPGTRLLVL.

There are a few counts of this clonotype. This chain links TRBV11-1 with TRBJ2-5; tentatively, D is TRBD1 or TRBD2 (5 bases each). Germline V gives CDR1 SGHAT, CDR2 FQDESV (reference sequence). CDR3 length: 15 amino acids. V lost 1 base to trimming and J lost 3 bases, with 12 bases between them. CDR3 DNA: TGTGCCAGCAGCTTAGACCCGGGGCGAGAAGAGACCCAGTACTTC. Protein: CASSLDPGREETQYF.

On this clonotype: This may arise from a read error, as a much more abundant clone is one base away. This chain's CDR3 is CVSSVSGGETQYF. The CDR3 region has the DNA TGTGTCAGCAGCGTCTCCGGGGGGGAGACCCAGTACTTC. The genes are TRBV9 and TRBJ2-5, with 7 bases lining up with TRBD2. Germline V lookup: CDR1 SGDLS, CDR2 YYNGEE. This CDR3 is built from 13 residues.

The J gene is TRBJ2-1, the V gene TRBV9, with no clear D. The CDR3 loop spans 15 amino acids. The V gene's germline CDR1 is SGDLS and CDR2 YYNGEE. Trimming shortened V by 0 bases and J by 8 bases, and 15 bases separated the two germline ends. CDR3 bases: TGTGCCAGCAGCGTAGCAGTACTTACTCACGATGAGCAGTTCTTC. The encoded protein is CASSVAVLTHDEQFF. The full variable domain, completed using reference TRBV9 and TRBJ2-1, is DSGVTQTPKHLITATGQRVTLRCSPRSGDLSVYWYQQSLDQGLQFLIQYYNGEERAKGNILERFSAQQFPDLHSELNLSSLELGDSALYFCASSVAVLTHDEQFFGPGTRLTVL.

The chain has TRBV7-2 and TRBJ2-4; no clear D gene. The CDR3 loop spans 13 amino acids. Deletions cut 0 bases from V and 13 bases from J, with 13 bases between. Germline V gene data show CDR1 as SGHTA and CDR2 as FQGNSA. The CDR3 sequence is CASSLAVGEKQYF. Written as DNA, the CDR3 is TGTGCCAGCAGCTTAGCAGTTGGGGAAAAGCAGTACTTC. The full variable domain, with the rest looked up from reference TRBV7-2 and TRBJ2-4, is GAGVSQSPSNKVTEKGKDVELRCDPISGHTALYWYRQSLGQGLEFLIYFQGNSAPDKSGLPSDRFSAERTGGSVSTLTIQRTQQEDSAVYLCASSLAVGEKQYFGAGTRLSVL.

The J gene is TRBJ2-4, the V gene TRBV12-3 or TRBV12-4, with 7 bases matching TRBD2. The J call may be faulty, since TRBJ2-7 better matches the DNA end. This CDR3 is 13 amino acids long. The CDR3 nucleotides are TGTGCCAGCCGGTTTAGGGGCGGGGGCGAGCAGTACTTC. Encoded protein: CASRFRGGGEQYF.

As for this clonotype: This may come from a read error, since a much larger clone is one base off. V and J are TRBV7-9 and TRBJ2-7, with 8 bases that match TRBD2. CDR1 is SEHNR and CDR2 is FQNEAQ in the germline V gene (reference sequence). This CDR3 region has 16 residues. With 3 bases clipped from V and 2 bases from J, the junction kept 9 bases outside the gene matches. In DNA, the CDR3 is TGTGCCAGCAGCTTGTCCCTAGCGGGCCTTCCCTACGAGCAGTACTTC. It encodes CASSLSLAGLPYEQYF.